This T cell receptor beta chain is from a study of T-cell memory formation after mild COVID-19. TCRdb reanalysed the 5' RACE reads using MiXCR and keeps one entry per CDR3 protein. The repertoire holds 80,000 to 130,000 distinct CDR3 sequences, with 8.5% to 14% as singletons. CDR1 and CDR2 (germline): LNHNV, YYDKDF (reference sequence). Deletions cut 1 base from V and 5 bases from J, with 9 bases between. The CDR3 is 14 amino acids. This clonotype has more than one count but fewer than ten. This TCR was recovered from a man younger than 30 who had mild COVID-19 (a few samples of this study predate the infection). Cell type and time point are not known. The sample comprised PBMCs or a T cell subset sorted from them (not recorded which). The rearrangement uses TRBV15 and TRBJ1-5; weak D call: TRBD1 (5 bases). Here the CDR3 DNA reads TGTGCCACCAGCAGAGTGGGGGGAGATCAGCCCCAGCATTTT. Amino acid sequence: CATSRVGGDQPQHF.